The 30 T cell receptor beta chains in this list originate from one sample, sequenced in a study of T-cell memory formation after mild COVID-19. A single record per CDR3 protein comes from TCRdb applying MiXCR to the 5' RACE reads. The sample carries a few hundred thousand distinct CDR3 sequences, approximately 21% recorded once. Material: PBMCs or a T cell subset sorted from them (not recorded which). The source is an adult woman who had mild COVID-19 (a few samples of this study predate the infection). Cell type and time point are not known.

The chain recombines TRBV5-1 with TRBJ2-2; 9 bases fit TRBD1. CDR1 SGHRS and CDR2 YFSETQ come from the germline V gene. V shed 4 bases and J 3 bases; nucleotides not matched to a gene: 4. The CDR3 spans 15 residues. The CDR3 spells CASSADRGYTGELFF. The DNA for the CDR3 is TGCGCCAGCAGCGCCGACAGGGGGTACACCGGGGAGCTGTTTTTT.

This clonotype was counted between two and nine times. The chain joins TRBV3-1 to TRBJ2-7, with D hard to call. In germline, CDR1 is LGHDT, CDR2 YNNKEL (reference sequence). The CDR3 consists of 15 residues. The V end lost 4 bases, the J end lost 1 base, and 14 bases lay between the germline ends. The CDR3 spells CASSLLGGGSYEQYF. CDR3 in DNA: TGTGCCAGCAGCCTCCTCGGCGGCGGTTCCTACGAGCAGTACTTC.

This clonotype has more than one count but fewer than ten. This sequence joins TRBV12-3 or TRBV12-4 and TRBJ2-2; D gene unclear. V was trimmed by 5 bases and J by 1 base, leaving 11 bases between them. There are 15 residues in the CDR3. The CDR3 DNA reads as TGTGCCAGCAGTCCGAGGACCGGGAACACCGGGGAGCTGTTTTTT. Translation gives CASSPRTGNTGELFF.

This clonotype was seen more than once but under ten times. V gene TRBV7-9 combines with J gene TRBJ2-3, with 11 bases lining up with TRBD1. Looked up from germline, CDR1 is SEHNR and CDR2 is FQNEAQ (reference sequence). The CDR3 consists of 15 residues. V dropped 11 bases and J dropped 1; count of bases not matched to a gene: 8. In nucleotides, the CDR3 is TGTGCCTCTCCCTCGGGACAGGGGGGCACAGATACGCAGTATTTT. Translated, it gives CASPSGQGGTDTQYF.

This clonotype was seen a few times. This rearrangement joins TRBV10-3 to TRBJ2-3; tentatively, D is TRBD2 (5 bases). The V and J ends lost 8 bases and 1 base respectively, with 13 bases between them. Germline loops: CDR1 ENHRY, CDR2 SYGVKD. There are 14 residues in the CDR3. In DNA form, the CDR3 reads TGTGCCATCCGCGAGAGTAGCGGCACAGATACGCAGTATTTT. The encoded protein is CAIRESSGTDTQYF.

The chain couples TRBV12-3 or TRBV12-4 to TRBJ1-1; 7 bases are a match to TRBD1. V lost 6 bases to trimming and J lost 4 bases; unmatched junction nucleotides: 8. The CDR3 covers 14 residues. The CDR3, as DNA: TGTGCCAGCAGAAAACAGGGGTTTGGCACTGAAGCTTTCTTT. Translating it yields CASRKQGFGTEAFF.

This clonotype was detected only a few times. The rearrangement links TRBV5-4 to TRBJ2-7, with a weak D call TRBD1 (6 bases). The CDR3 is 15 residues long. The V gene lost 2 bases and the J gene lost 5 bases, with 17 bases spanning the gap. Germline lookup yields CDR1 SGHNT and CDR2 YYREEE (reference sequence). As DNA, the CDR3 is TGTGCCAGCAGCTTCTCCAGGGGCGGTGGCGACGAGCAGTACTTC. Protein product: CASSFSRGGGDEQYF.

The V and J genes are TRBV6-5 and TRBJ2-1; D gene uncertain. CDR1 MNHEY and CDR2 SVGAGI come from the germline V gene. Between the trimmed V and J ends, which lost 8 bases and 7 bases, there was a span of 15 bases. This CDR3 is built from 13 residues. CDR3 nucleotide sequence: TGTGCCAGCGTACCCAGGATGGGAAATGAGCAGTTCTTC. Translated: CASVPRMGNEQFF.

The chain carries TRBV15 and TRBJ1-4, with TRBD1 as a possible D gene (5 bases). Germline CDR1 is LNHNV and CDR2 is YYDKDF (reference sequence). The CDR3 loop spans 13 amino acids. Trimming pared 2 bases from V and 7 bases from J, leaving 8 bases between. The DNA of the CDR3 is TGTGCCACCAGCAGACAGGGCGGTGAAAAACTGTTTTTT. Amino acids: CATSRQGGEKLFF.

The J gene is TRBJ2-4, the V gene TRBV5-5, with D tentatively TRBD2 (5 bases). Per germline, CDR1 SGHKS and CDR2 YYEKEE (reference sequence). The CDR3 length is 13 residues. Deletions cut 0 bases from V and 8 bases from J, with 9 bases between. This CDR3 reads CASSLDFGDIQYF. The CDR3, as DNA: TGTGCCAGCAGCTTGGACTTCGGGGACATTCAGTACTTC.

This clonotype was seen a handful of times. The CDR3 loop reads CASSPARRDTQYF. The CDR3 bases are TGTGCCAGCAGCCCAGCCAGGCGGGATACGCAGTATTTT. This chain links TRBV9 with TRBJ2-3; no reliable D call. The germline V gene has CDR1 SGDLS and CDR2 YYNGEE. The CDR3 sequence is 13 residues long. V shed 4 bases and J shed 6 bases, with 12 bases lying between them.

CDR3 in amino acids: CASSAGTHGYTF. CDR3 nucleotides: TGTGCCAGCAGTGCCGGGACCCATGGCTACACCTTC. The chain uses TRBV2 and TRBJ1-2; D may be TRBD1 (5 bases). Trimming left V 4 bases short and J 6 bases short, with 9 bases between. Germline CDR1 and CDR2: SNHLY and FYNNEI. The CDR3 is made up of 12 amino acids.

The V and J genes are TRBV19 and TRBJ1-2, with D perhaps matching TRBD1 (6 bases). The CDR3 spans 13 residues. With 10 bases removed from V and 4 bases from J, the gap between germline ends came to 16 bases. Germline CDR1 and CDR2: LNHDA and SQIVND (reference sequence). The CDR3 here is CATTRRGFYGYTF. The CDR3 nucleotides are TGTGCCACAACTAGGAGGGGGTTCTATGGCTACACCTTC.

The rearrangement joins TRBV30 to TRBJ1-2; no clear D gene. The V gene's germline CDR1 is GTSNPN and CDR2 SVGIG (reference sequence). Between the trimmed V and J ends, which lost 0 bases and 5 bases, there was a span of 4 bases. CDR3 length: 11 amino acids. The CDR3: CAWSVSYGYTF. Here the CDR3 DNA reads TGTGCCTGGAGTGTATCGTATGGCTACACCTTC.

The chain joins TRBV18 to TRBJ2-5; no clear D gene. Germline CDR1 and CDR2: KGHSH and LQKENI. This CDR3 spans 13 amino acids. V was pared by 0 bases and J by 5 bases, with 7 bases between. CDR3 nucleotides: TGTGCCAGCTCACCACCCTCGGCTGAGACCCAGTACTTC. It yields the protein CASSPPSAETQYF.

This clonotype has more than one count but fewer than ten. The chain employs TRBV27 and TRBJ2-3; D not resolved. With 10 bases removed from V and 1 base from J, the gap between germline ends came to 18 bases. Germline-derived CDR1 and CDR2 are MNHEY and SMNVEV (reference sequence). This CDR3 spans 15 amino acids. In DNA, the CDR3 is TGTGCCACCATTGAGCCGGTAGGGCGCACAGATACGCAGTATTTT. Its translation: CATIEPVGRTDTQYF.

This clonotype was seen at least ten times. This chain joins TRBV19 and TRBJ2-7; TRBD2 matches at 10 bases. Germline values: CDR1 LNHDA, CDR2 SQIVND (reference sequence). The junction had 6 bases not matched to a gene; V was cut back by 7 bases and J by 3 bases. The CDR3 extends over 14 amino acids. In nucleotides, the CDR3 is TGTGCCAGTAAGCCCGTAGCGGGAGGCTACGAGCAGTACTTC. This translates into CASKPVAGGYEQYF. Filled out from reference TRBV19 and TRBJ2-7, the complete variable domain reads DGGITQSPKYLFRKEGQNVTLSCEQNLNHDAMYWYRQDPGQGLRLIYYSQIVNDFQKGDIAEGYSVSREKKESFPLTVTSAQKNPTAFYLCASKPVAGGYEQYFGPGTRLTVT.

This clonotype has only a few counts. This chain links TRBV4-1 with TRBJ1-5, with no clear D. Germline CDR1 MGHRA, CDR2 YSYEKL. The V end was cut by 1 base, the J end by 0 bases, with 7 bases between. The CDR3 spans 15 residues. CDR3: CASSQVRYSNQPQHF. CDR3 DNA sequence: TGCGCCAGCAGCCAAGTCCGGTATAGCAATCAGCCCCAGCATTTT.

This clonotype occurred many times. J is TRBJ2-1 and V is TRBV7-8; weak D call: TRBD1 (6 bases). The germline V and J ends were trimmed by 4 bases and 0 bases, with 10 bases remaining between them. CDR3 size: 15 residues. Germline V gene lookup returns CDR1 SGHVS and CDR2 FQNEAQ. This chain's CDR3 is CASSSDRSSYNEQFF. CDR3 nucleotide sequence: TGTGCCAGCAGCTCCGACAGGAGCTCCTACAATGAGCAGTTCTTC.

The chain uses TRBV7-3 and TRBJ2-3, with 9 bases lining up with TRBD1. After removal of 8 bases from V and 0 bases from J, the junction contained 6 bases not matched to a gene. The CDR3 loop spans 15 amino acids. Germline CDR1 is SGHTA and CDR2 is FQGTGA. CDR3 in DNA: TGTGCCAGCCGCTCACAGGGGGCAAGCACAGATACGCAGTATTTT. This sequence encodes CASRSQGASTDTQYF.

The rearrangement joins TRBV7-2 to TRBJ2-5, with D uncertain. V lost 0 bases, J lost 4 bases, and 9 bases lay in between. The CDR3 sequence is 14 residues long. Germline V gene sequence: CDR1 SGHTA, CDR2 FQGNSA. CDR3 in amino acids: CASSLAAKRETQYF. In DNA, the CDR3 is TGTGCCAGCAGCTTAGCTGCGAAACGAGAGACCCAGTACTTC.

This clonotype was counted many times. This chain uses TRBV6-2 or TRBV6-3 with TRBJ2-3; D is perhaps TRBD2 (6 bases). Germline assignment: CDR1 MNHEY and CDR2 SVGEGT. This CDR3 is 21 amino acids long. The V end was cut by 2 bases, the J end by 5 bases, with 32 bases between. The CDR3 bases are TGTGCCAGCAGTTACGCACCTATGAAATCGACAGCTGGCGGGGCCCTAGATACGCAGTATTTT. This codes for CASSYAPMKSTAGGALDTQYF.

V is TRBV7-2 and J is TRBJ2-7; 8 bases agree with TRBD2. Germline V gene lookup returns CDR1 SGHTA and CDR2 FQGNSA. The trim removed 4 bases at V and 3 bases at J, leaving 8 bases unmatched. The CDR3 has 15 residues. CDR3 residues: CASSSLLAGFYEQYF. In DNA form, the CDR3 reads TGTGCCAGCAGCTCGCTCCTAGCGGGTTTCTACGAGCAGTACTTC.

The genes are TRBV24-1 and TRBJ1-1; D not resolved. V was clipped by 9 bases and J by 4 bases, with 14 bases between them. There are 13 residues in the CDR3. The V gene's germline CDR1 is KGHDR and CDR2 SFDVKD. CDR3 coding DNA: TGTGCCACCGGATTTAGTGGGAGCACTGAAGCTTTCTTT. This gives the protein CATGFSGSTEAFF.

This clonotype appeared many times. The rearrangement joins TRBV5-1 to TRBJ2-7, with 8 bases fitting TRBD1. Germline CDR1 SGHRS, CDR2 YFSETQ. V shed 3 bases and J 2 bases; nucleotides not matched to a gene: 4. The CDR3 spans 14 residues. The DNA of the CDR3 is TGCGCCAGCAGCTACCGACAGGGGCCCTACGAGCAGTACTTC. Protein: CASSYRQGPYEQYF.

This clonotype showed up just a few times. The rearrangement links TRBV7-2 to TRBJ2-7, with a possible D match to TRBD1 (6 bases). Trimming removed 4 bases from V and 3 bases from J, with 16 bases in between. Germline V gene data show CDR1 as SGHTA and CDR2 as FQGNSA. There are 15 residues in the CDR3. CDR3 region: CASSSWTEGIYEQYF. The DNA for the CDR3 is TGTGCCAGCAGCTCTTGGACAGAGGGGATCTACGAGCAGTACTTC.

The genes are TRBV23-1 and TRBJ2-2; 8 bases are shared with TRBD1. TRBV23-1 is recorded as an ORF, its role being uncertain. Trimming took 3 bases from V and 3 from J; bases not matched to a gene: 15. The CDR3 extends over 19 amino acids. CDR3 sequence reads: CASSHVVLSGGADTGELFF. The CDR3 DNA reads TGCGCCAGCAGTCACGTCGTCCTGTCAGGGGGCGCGGACACCGGGGAGCTGTTTTTT.

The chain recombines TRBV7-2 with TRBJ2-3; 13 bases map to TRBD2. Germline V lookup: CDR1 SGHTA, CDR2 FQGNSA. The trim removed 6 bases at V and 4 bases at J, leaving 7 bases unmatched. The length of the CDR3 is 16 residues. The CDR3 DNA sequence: TGTGCCAGCAGACCGACTAGCGGGGGGCCCGCAGATACGCAGTATTTT. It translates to CASRPTSGGPADTQYF. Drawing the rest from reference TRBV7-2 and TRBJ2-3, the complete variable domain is GAGVSQSPSNKVTEKGKDVELRCDPISGHTALYWYRQSLGQGLEFLIYFQGNSAPDKSGLPSDRFSAERTGGSVSTLTIQRTQQEDSAVYLCASRPTSGGPADTQYFGPGTRLTVL.

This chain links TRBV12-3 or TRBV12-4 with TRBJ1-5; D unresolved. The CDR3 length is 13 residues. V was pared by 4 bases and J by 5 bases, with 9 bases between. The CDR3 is CASSSPPDQPQHF. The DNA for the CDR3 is TGTGCCAGCAGTTCCCCCCCTGATCAGCCCCAGCATTTT.

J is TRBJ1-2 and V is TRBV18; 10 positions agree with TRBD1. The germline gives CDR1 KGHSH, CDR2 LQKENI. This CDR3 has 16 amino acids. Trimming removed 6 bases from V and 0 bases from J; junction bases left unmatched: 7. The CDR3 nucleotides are TGTGCCAGCTCCCAGGGACAGGGGACCTCTAACTATGGCTACACCTTC. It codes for CASSQGQGTSNYGYTF.